One sample yielded the 19 T cell receptor beta chains listed below, sequenced in a study of T cells in localized non-small cell lung cancer. Produced via immunoSEQ multiplex PCR; TCRdb's table is partial and in-frame only. Of about 40,000 clones in the sample, roughly 79% were seen once. The sample here was peripheral blood mononuclear cells, taken before any cancer treatment. All receptors come from a male donor at least 60 years old with stage II lung adenocarcinoma.

This rearrangement joins TRBV27 to TRBJ1-2; D is ambiguous. The CDR3 contains 14 residues. V lost 5 bases to trimming and J lost 0 bases, with 10 bases between them. Germline V gives CDR1 MNHEY, CDR2 SMNVEV (reference sequence). Written as DNA, the CDR3 is TGTGCCAGCAGTCCCGCCGGGGCTAACTATGGCTACACCTTC. Residues: CASSPAGANYGYTF.

The V gene is TRBV2, the J gene TRBJ2-3, with D perhaps TRBD2 (6 bases). The CDR3 is 16 residues long. Germline V lookup: CDR1 SNHLY, CDR2 FYNNEI. V was clipped by 5 bases and J by 5 bases, with 20 bases between them. The CDR3 DNA follows: TGTGCCAGCAGTTGGGTGGGGCTAGCGTTCGAAGATACGCAGTATTTT. Translated, it gives CASSWVGLAFEDTQYF.

V usage is TRBV27 and J usage is TRBJ2-7, with D unresolved. The V gene's germline CDR1 is MNHEY and CDR2 SMNVEV (reference sequence). Trimming left V 3 bases short and J 0 bases short, with 6 bases between. The CDR3 is 13 residues long. DNA for the CDR3: TGTGCCAGCAGTTTCGAAGCCTCCTACGAGCAGTACTTC. This encodes CASSFEASYEQYF.

The count of this clone is one. The gene calls are TRBV19 and TRBJ1-2; 9 bases align to TRBD1. Germline CDR1 and CDR2: LNHDA and SQIVND (reference sequence). The CDR3 totals 16 residues. With 6 bases clipped from V and 6 bases from J, the junction kept 14 bases outside the gene matches. The CDR3, as DNA: TGTGCCAGTAGACCAGGGGGGGACAGGGCTCGTCATGGCTACACCTTC. Amino acids: CASRPGGDRARHGYTF.

In DNA, the CDR3 is TGTGCCAGCTCACAAAATTTACAGGGGGGTGTTGCTCAGCCCCAGCATTTT. As protein: CASSQNLQGGVAQPQHF. V is TRBV18 and J is TRBJ1-5, with 8 bases that match TRBD1. V shed 4 bases, J shed 6 bases, and the junction held 14 bases outside the gene matches. Germline V gene lookup returns CDR1 KGHSH and CDR2 LQKENI. The CDR3 spans 17 residues.

This sequence joins TRBV21-1 and TRBJ2-7; TRBD1 reflects the table's D call only, with no check against the DNA. TRBV21-1 is flagged as a pseudogene. The CDR3 is 15 amino acids. Written as DNA, the CDR3 is TGTGCCAGCAGCAAAGAAGGACAGGGGTCCCACGAGCAGTACTTC. This gives the protein CASSKEGQGSHEQYF.

The chain couples TRBV10-3 to TRBJ2-3; 7 bases are shared with TRBD1. CDR1 and CDR2 (germline): ENHRY, SYGVKD. CDR3 size: 14 residues. Germline trimming cut 10 bases from V and 0 bases from J; bases unmatched to any gene: 7. Here the CDR3 reads CATGGTASTDTQYF. CDR3 sequence (DNA): TGTGCCACAGGTGGGACAGCTAGCACAGATACGCAGTATTTT.

Turning to this clone: The sample carries other DNA sequences with the same CDR3. The chain is built from TRBV18 and TRBJ2-3; D is perhaps TRBD1 (5 bases). This CDR3 has 13 amino acids. The V end was cut by 4 bases, the J end by 3 bases, with 8 bases between. CDR1 and CDR2 from the germline V gene are KGHSH and LQKENI. CDR3 sequence: CASSRAGTDTQYF. The CDR3 region has the DNA TGTGCCAGCTCACGAGCAGGGACAGATACGCAGTATTTT.

This chain connects TRBV12-5 to TRBJ2-2, with unresolved D. Trimming removed 5 bases from V and 4 bases from J, with 11 bases in between. The CDR3 has 14 residues. CDR1 and CDR2 (germline): LGHNT, FRNRAP. This chain's CDR3 is CASGVPPVTGELFF. The CDR3, as DNA: TGTGCTAGTGGTGTTCCCCCGGTCACCGGGGAGCTGTTTTTT.

The rearrangement links TRBV18 to TRBJ1-1; 9 nucleotides line up with TRBD1. The CDR3 extends over 14 amino acids. The V and J ends lost 6 bases and 3 bases, in that order; junction bases with no gene match: 5. Germline lookup yields CDR1 KGHSH and CDR2 LQKENI. For the CDR3, the DNA is TGTGCCAGCTCGTTGGACAGGGGTCACACTGAAGCTTTCTTT. Protein sequence: CASSLDRGHTEAFF.

V and J are TRBV12-5 and TRBJ1-1; no reliable D call. V dropped 6 bases and J dropped 3 bases, with 11 bases sitting between them. CDR3 length equals 13 residues. In germline, CDR1 is LGHNT, CDR2 FRNRAP. CDR3 loop: CASGYGVDTEAFF. CDR3 DNA: TGTGCTAGTGGGTACGGAGTCGACACTGAAGCTTTCTTT.

This clone was detected once. The chain carries TRBV7-2 and TRBJ2-2; 10 nucleotides line up with TRBD2. CDR1 is SGHTA, CDR2 FQGNSA, per germline. V lost 7 bases to trimming and J lost 2 bases; unmatched junction nucleotides: 13. The CDR3 spans 18 residues. The CDR3 DNA follows: TGTGCCAGCACCCAGCGGGCGGTAGCGGGAGGAAACACCGGGGAGCTGTTTTTT. It yields the protein CASTQRAVAGGNTGELFF.

The table lists this clone with a count of one. J is TRBJ2-3 and V is TRBV20-1; TRBD2 is a possible D gene (6 bases). V was shortened by 6 bases and J by 8 bases, with 12 bases between the two germline ends. CDR1 and CDR2 (germline): DFQATT, SNEGSKA (reference sequence). CDR3 length: 11 residues. CDR3 DNA: TGCAGTGCCCGACTAGAGGGTACGCAGTATTTT. Protein: CSARLEGTQYF.

This clone was seen a handful of times. The V and J genes are TRBV27 and TRBJ1-4, with TRBD1 identical over 8 bases. Germline loops: CDR1 MNHEY, CDR2 SMNVEV (reference sequence). The CDR3 runs to 13 residues. The trim removed 6 bases at V and 10 bases at J, leaving 7 bases unmatched. Here the CDR3 reads CASRGGGTGKLFF. The CDR3 region has the DNA TGTGCCAGCAGAGGTGGCGGGACAGGAAAACTGTTTTTT.

In its sample, this clone was seen a few times. J is TRBJ1-1 and V is TRBV9; TRBD1 might be the D (5 bases). The CDR3 sequence is 15 residues long. Germline CDR1 is SGDLS and CDR2 is YYNGEE. Trimming pared 4 bases from V and 2 bases from J, leaving 15 bases between. The CDR3 sequence: CASSPTPDRNTEAFF. The CDR3 DNA sequence: TGTGCCAGCAGCCCCACCCCCGACAGAAACACTGAAGCTTTCTTT.

The chain uses TRBV27 and TRBJ2-1; no clear D gene. The length of the CDR3 is 15 residues. Per germline, CDR1 MNHEY and CDR2 SMNVEV (reference sequence). Between the trimmed V and J ends, which lost 5 bases and 12 bases, there was a span of 23 bases. CDR3 coding DNA: TGTGCCAGCAGTCCAGGTTGGAGCTGGGGATGGGGGCAGTTCTTC. Residues: CASSPGWSWGWGQFF.

The count of this clone is one. The chain links TRBV18 to TRBJ2-7, with D possibly TRBD2 on 5 matching bases. V shed 4 bases and J shed 7 bases, with 20 bases lying between them. CDR3 length: 15 residues. CDR1 and CDR2 from the germline V gene are KGHSH and LQKENI. The CDR3 bases are TGTGCCAGCTCACTCTTCCCGGAACCACCGGGAGAGCAGTACTTC. Its translation is CASSLFPEPPGEQYF.

The chain employs TRBV19 and TRBJ1-1, with TRBD1 as a possible D gene (6 bases). This CDR3 has 14 amino acids. The V gene lost 7 bases and the J gene lost 2 bases, with 14 bases spanning the gap. Germline V lookup: CDR1 LNHDA, CDR2 SQIVND (reference sequence). This CDR3 reads CASNPTGYNTEAFF. The CDR3 DNA follows: TGTGCCAGTAATCCCACAGGGTACAACACTGAAGCTTTCTTT.

V usage is TRBV7-2 and J usage is TRBJ1-2; 10 positions match TRBD1. Germline V gives CDR1 SGHTA, CDR2 FQGNSA. After removal of 3 bases from V and 8 bases from J, the junction contained 6 bases not matched to a gene. The CDR3 sequence is 14 residues long. The CDR3 DNA is TGTGCCAGCAGCTTGGACAGGGGGATACGGGGCTACACCTTC. The encoded protein is CASSLDRGIRGYTF. Full variable domain (outside the CDR3, taken from reference TRBV7-2 and TRBJ1-2): GAGVSQSPSNKVTEKGKDVELRCDPISGHTALYWYRQSLGQGLEFLIYFQGNSAPDKSGLPSDRFSAERTGGSVSTLTIQRTQQEDSAVYLCASSLDRGIRGYTFGSGTRLTVV.